The clone carrying this TCR beta chain has only a few counts. The sample belongs to a study of blood T cells in healthy people across ages. For the second PCR, which ran for roughly 7 to 11 cycles, a sample-barcoded 5' primer and a J-beta primer mix were used. Each CDR3 protein gets one entry after TCRdb re-called the 5' RACE reads with MiXCR. The data contain more than 1,000,000 distinct CDR3 sequences, approximately 26% of them singletons. The J segment lost 5 bases and the V segment lost 1 base, leaving 5 bases of the junction unmatched. The CDR3 consists of 13 residues. Germline CDR1 reads SQVTM; CDR2 reads ANQGSEA. These same data were also listed under a study on T cells of mothers and their children. Per that study: Donors were three healthy Caucasian mothers and their six children.

Material: blood. This chain joins TRBV29-1 and TRBJ2-7; 7 bases are a match to TRBD1. The sequence derives from a girl aged 2 to 10 in good health. The DNA of the CDR3 is TGCAGCGTTGAAGGCCGACAGGGCCACGAGCAGTACTTC. It translates to CSVEGRQGHEQYF.